This entry features one T cell receptor beta chain sequence. The same CDR3 arises from other DNA sequences in this sample as well. TCRdb's table, derived via immunoSEQ multiplex PCR, lists solely in-frame clones and lacks some. The sample includes approximately 1,500,000 clones, 95% to 99% seen only once; the top ten take about 0.42%. The source of the sample is a study of shared clonotypes between healthy human individuals. The CDR3 loop spans 11 amino acids. Germline V gene lookup returns CDR1 SNHLY and CDR2 FYNNEI. V gave up 8 bases and J gave up 2 bases, with 3 bases separating them. Sample: naive CD4+ T cells sorted from blood. Subset given: CD45RA+ positively selected. The clonotype was recovered from a man in his thirties or forties in good health. The rearrangement joins TRBV2 to TRBJ2-2; D call uncertain. This CDR3 reads CASRNTGELFF. The CDR3 DNA reads TGTGCCAGCCGAAACACCGGGGAGCTGTTTTTT.